This TCR beta chain was captured in a study of T cell responses to AZD1222 COVID-19 vaccine. The study's findings and limits: Seropositive status at baseline applied to only a handful of AZD1222 recipients.

Clones were read by immunoSEQ multiplex PCR, and TCRdb kept only the in-frame ones, dropping some. The sample has around 120,000 clones, 92% seen once. On this clone: Its matching antigen is unknown.

Second-dose intervals near 4 or 12 weeks were combined. The germline V gene encodes CDR1 KGHSH and CDR2 LQKENI. Trimming removed 6 bases from V and 1 base from J, with 9 bases in between. The CDR3 length is 13 residues. The origin of this receptor is an adult who received the AZD1222 COVID-19 vaccine. This sequence joins TRBV18 and TRBJ1-1; a possible D gene is TRBD1 (5 bases). The specimen was peripheral blood, collected 28 days after the second AZD1222 dose. This CDR3 reads CASSLGENTEAFF. The CDR3 DNA follows: TGTGCCAGCTCCCTAGGGGAGAACACTGAAGCTTTCTTT.